The rows below give T cell receptor beta chains drawn from one sample of a study of beta chain features in type 1 diabetes. Using immunoSEQ multiplex PCR, the repertoire was profiled, and TCRdb retains in-frame clones only, with some absent. This table has roughly 700,000 clones, around an eighth appearing once. Sample: naive CD4+ T cells from blood. The receptors were gathered from a man between 18 and 29 years old with type 1 diabetes. CDR3s include the opening cysteine and the closing phenylalanine or tryptophan. A D gene is named only where the DNA matches it firmly. Expanded clones get a size class; other rows say once, few or many, or leave the size out.

v_gene,abundance,j_gene,d_gene,CDR3nt,CDR3aa
TRBV28,.,TRBJ1-2,TRBD1,TGTGCCAGCAGTTCCCGCGGACAGGGGAGTACCACCTTC,CASSSRGQGSTTF
TRBV7-9,.,TRBJ2-6,.,TGTGCCAGCAGCTCAGTGACAAGTAACTCTGGGGCCAACGTCCTGACTTTC,CASSSVTSNSGANVLTF
TRBV18,few,TRBJ2-3,.,TGTGCCAGCTCACCAACGACAGGAACTAGCACAGATACGCAGTATTTT,CASSPTTGTSTDTQYF
TRBV7-9,.,TRBJ1-5,TRBD1,TGTGCCAGCAGCTTGGGACAGGGCGTCCAGCCCCAGCATTTT,CASSLGQGVQPQHF
TRBV27,few,TRBJ2-6,.,TGTGCCAGCAGAAGACGGACTGGGACCGACTCTGGGGCCAACGTCCTGACTTTC,CASRRRTGTDSGANVLTF
TRBV12-5,.,TRBJ1-1,.,TGTGCTAGTGGTTTGGTACTAAGGGGCGTGGGGATGAACACTGAAGCTTTCTTT,CASGLVLRGVGMNTEAFF
TRBV5-6,.,TRBJ2-7,.,TGTGCCAGCAGCTTGGCTAGGGACGAGCAGTACTTC,CASSLARDEQYF
TRBV6-1,.,TRBJ2-3,TRBD2,TGTGCCAGCAGTGGAAGACTAGCGGGGGACACAGATACGCAGTATTTT,CASSGRLAGDTDTQYF
TRBV19,.,TRBJ1-5,.,TGTGCCAGTAGTATAGGTCAGTATCAGCCCCAGCATTTT,CASSIGQYQPQHF
TRBV6-6,.,TRBJ1-4,.,TGTGCCAGCAGCCAGCCCGTGGCTAATGAAAAACTGTTTTTT,CASSQPVANEKLFF
TRBV19,few,TRBJ1-2,TRBD1,TGTGCCAGTAGTGCCCAGGGGGCGGATGGCTACACCTTC,CASSAQGADGYTF
TRBV7-2,few,TRBJ2-1,.,TGTGCCAGCAGCTTACCTGAGAGGGTTGGGCAGTTCTTC,CASSLPERVGQFF
TRBV19,.,TRBJ1-2,.,TGTGCCAGTAGGGACCTCGGGACCGCGCAAGGCTACACCTTC,CASRDLGTAQGYTF
TRBV27,few,TRBJ1-2,.,TGTGCCAGCAGTTTATGGGGTAGGGATATGGATGGCTACACCTTC,CASSLWGRDMDGYTF
TRBV5-1,few,TRBJ1-1,.,TGCGCCAGCAGCCCCCAGTTGTCGATGAACACTGAAGCTTTCTTT,CASSPQLSMNTEAFF
TRBV29-1,.,TRBJ1-4,TRBD1,TGCAGCGTTCTGGTCCAGGGGGTATGGGAAAAACTGTTTTTT,CSVLVQGVWEKLFF
TRBV4-1,few,TRBJ2-5,.,TGCGCCAGCAGCGTCCGGCTGGTGGCGGATAAAGAGACCCAGTACTTC,CASSVRLVADKETQYF
TRBV28,.,TRBJ2-7,TRBD2,TGTGCCAGCAGTTTTTATGGGGGAGGGAGCGGCTCCTACGAGCAGTACTTC,CASSFYGGGSGSYEQYF
TRBV28,.,TRBJ2-7,.,TGTGCCAGCAGTACCGGTCCGCCCTACGAGCAGTACTTC,CASSTGPPYEQYF
TRBV10-3,.,TRBJ2-1,.,TGTGCCATCAGTGAGTCGGACTCCGGGGAGCAGTTCTTC,CAISESDSGEQFF
TRBV5-1,.,TRBJ2-3,.,TGCGCCAGCAGCTTATCCGGACCTCCTTTCACAGATACGCAGTATTTT,CASSLSGPPFTDTQYF
TRBV7-6,.,TRBJ2-5,.,TGTGCCAGCAGCTTTGGGCCATTTGGGGCTCAAGAGACCCAGTACTTC,CASSFGPFGAQETQYF
TRBV19,few,TRBJ2-7,TRBD1,TGTGCCAGTGCCAGTGCAGGGGGCTACTCCTACGAGCAGTACTTC,CASASAGGYSYEQYF